These 20 T cell receptor beta chains were sequenced from one sample in a study of T cell clones after liver transplantation. Measured with immunoSEQ multiplex PCR; TCRdb has only the in-frame clones, and not every one. The sample has tens of thousands of clones; more than 70% are singletons. Specimen: CD4+ T cells from blood, collected 24 months after liver transplant. The receptors derive from a human patient who received a liver transplant. These T cells may partly come from the graft donor.

This rearrangement joins TRBV6-6 to TRBJ2-4, with D perhaps matching TRBD1 or TRBD2 (5 bases each). Germline-derived CDR1 and CDR2 are MNHNY and SVGAGI (reference sequence). The CDR3 runs to 13 residues. V lost 2 bases and J 9 bases, leaving 11 bases between the germline ends. The CDR3 region is CASSYQGRGIQYF. The CDR3 region has the DNA TGTGCCAGCAGTTACCAGGGTCGGGGCATTCAGTACTTC.

The gene calls are TRBV4-3 and TRBJ2-3; tentatively, D is TRBD1 or TRBD2 (5 bases each). Trimming shortened V by 0 bases and J by 5 bases, and 18 bases separated the two germline ends. The CDR3 sequence is 17 residues long. Germline CDR1 reads LGHNA; CDR2 reads YSLEER. This CDR3 reads CASSQDYGGAVGDTQYF. The CDR3, as DNA: TGCGCCAGCAGCCAAGATTATGGGGGAGCGGTCGGAGATACGCAGTATTTT.

This clone was seen more than once but under ten times. The chain couples TRBV19 to TRBJ2-6; D possibly corresponds to TRBD1 (6 bases). The CDR3 is made up of 16 amino acids. V shed 3 bases and J shed 0 bases, with 9 bases lying between them. Germline lookup yields CDR1 LNHDA and CDR2 SQIVND (reference sequence). The CDR3 DNA reads TGTGCCAGTAGTATGGGGGCGAGCTCTGGGGCCAACGTCCTGACTTTC. Translating it yields CASSMGASSGANVLTF.

The chain combines TRBV5-5 with TRBJ2-1; possible D gene TRBD1, 5 bases. V was trimmed by 4 bases and J by 3 bases, leaving 11 bases between them. In germline, CDR1 is SGHKS, CDR2 YYEKEE (reference sequence). This CDR3 contains 14 residues. The CDR3 protein is CASSLSGIYNEQFF. As DNA, the CDR3 is TGTGCCAGCAGCCTGTCAGGGATCTACAATGAGCAGTTCTTC.

V is TRBV19 and J is TRBJ2-5; no definite D call. Germline V gene data show CDR1 as LNHDA and CDR2 as SQIVND (reference sequence). CDR3 size: 12 residues. V was cut by 2 bases and J by 2 bases, with 3 bases left in between. The CDR3 DNA reads as TGTGCCAGTAGTATAAGTCAAGAGACCCAGTACTTC. This sequence encodes CASSISQETQYF.

V gene TRBV19 combines with J gene TRBJ1-5, with 12 bases aligning to TRBD1. The germline gives CDR1 LNHDA, CDR2 SQIVND (reference sequence). Losses at the gene ends were 3 bases for V and 5 bases for J; bases not matched to a gene: 5. This CDR3 spans 16 amino acids. CDR3 region: CASSIGGQGAHQPQHF. The CDR3, as DNA: TGTGCCAGTAGTATCGGGGGACAGGGGGCCCATCAGCCCCAGCATTTT.

The chain has TRBV6-6 and TRBJ1-6; D is possibly TRBD1 (6 bases). The ends were cut back, 7 bases at V and 5 bases at J, with 12 bases in the middle. The CDR3 has 14 residues. CDR1 and CDR2 from the germline V gene are MNHNY and SVGAGI (reference sequence). The CDR3 region is CASTIQGNNSPLHF. CDR3 nucleotides: TGTGCCAGCACCATACAGGGAAATAATTCACCCCTCCACTTT.

The chain links TRBV6-5 to TRBJ1-3; unclear D gene. V was shortened by 10 bases and J by 4 bases, with 8 bases between the two germline ends. CDR3 length equals 11 residues. Germline CDR1 is MNHEY and CDR2 is SVGAGI. The CDR3 loop is CATFLGNTIYF. For the CDR3, the DNA is TGTGCCACTTTCCTCGGAAACACCATATATTTT.

The V and J genes are TRBV9 and TRBJ1-3, with TRBD1 matching 11 bases. This CDR3 has 16 amino acids. CDR1 SGDLS and CDR2 YYNGEE come from the germline V gene. The V and J ends lost 0 bases and 3 bases, in that order; junction bases with no gene match: 2. The CDR3 sequence: CASSVVDRGLGNTIYF. The DNA of the CDR3 is TGTGCCAGCAGCGTAGTGGACAGGGGGCTTGGAAACACCATATATTTT. The full variable domain, rest sourced from reference TRBV9 and TRBJ1-3, is DSGVTQTPKHLITATGQRVTLRCSPRSGDLSVYWYQQSLDQGLQFLIQYYNGEERAKGNILERFSAQQFPDLHSELNLSSLELGDSALYFCASSVVDRGLGNTIYFGEGSWLTVV.

The chain employs TRBV5-1 and TRBJ2-7, with D hard to call. This CDR3 spans 15 amino acids. V was shortened by 2 bases and J by 6 bases, with 18 bases between the two germline ends. Germline V gene lookup returns CDR1 SGHRS and CDR2 YFSETQ. Written as DNA, the CDR3 is TGCGCCAGCAGCTTTTCGACCAGCAACTATGCCGAGCAGTACTTC. It yields the protein CASSFSTSNYAEQYF.

The chain couples TRBV14 to TRBJ1-1, with D unresolved. This CDR3 contains 13 residues. Trimming stripped 1 base from V and 11 bases from J, with 14 bases between. The germline gives CDR1 SGHDN, CDR2 FVKESK. CDR3 loop: CASSQVLGIGAFF. For the CDR3, the DNA is TGTGCCAGCAGCCAAGTGCTAGGAATAGGGGCTTTCTTT.

There are a few counts of this clone. The gene calls are TRBV2 and TRBJ1-2; 8 positions agree with TRBD1. Trimming took 6 bases from V and 4 from J; bases not matched to a gene: 13. This CDR3 comprises 16 residues. CDR1 and CDR2 (germline): SNHLY, FYNNEI. The CDR3 here is CASSQKGAGGSYGYTF. The CDR3 region has the DNA TGTGCCAGCAGCCAAAAGGGGGCAGGGGGCAGCTATGGCTACACCTTC.

The gene calls are TRBV7-8 and TRBJ2-1; 13 bases map to TRBD2. This CDR3 is built from 18 residues. Germline assignment: CDR1 SGHVS and CDR2 FQNEAQ. Trimming took 4 bases from V and 2 from J; bases not matched to a gene: 8. The CDR3 nucleotides are TGTGCCAGCAGCTCACCGGGACTAGCGGGATTGACCTACAATGAGCAGTTCTTC. This sequence encodes CASSSPGLAGLTYNEQFF. Complete variable domain (other parts from reference TRBV7-8 and TRBJ2-1): GAGVSQSPRYKVAKRGQDVALRCDPISGHVSLFWYQQALGQGPEFLTYFQNEAQLDKSGLPSDRFFAERPEGSVSTLKIQRTQQEDSAVYLCASSSPGLAGLTYNEQFFGPGTRLTVL.

V is TRBV7-2 and J is TRBJ2-2; D is undetermined. CDR3 length equals 12 residues. Per germline, CDR1 SGHTA and CDR2 FQGNSA. Trimming pared 3 bases from V and 6 bases from J, leaving 5 bases between. In DNA, the CDR3 is TGTGCCAGCAGCTTTGGACCCGGGGAGCTGTTTTTT. Translating gives CASSFGPGELFF.

V is TRBV6-4 and J is TRBJ1-2; 9 positions agree with TRBD1. V gave up 4 bases and J gave up 6 bases; unmatched junction bases: 6. CDR3 length: 14 residues. Per germline, CDR1 MRHNA and CDR2 SNTAGT. The CDR3 loop is CASSASGQGHGYTF. CDR3 DNA sequence: TGTGCCAGCAGTGCATCGGGACAGGGCCATGGCTACACCTTC.

J is TRBJ1-2 and V is TRBV28, with TRBD1 as a possible D gene (5 bases). The CDR3 consists of 13 residues. CDR1 is MDHEN and CDR2 is SYDVKM in the germline V gene. V lost 5 bases and J lost 8, with 15 bases in between. In DNA, the CDR3 is TGTGCCAGCAGTCCTGGGACTCATGCGGGCTACACCTTC. Its protein product is CASSPGTHAGYTF.

The V call is TRBV2, the J call TRBJ1-1, with 8 bases matching TRBD1. The V gene's germline CDR1 is SNHLY and CDR2 FYNNEI. The CDR3 totals 14 residues. Trimming removed 8 bases from V and 0 bases from J; junction bases left unmatched: 5. The CDR3 here is CASLPQGVNTEAFF. DNA for the CDR3: TGTGCCAGCTTACCACAGGGGGTGAACACTGAAGCTTTCTTT.

The gene calls are TRBV5-6 and TRBJ1-2, with D unclear. This CDR3 has 14 residues. The germline CDR1 and CDR2 sequences are SGHDT and YYEEEE. V lost 0 bases and J 5 bases, leaving 11 bases between the germline ends. In DNA form, the CDR3 reads TGTGCCAGCAGCTTGGGTCGGAGTCAGTATGGCTACACCTTC. Its protein is CASSLGRSQYGYTF. Supplemented by reference TRBV5-6 and TRBJ1-2, the full variable domain reads DAGVTQSPTHLIKTRGQQVTLRCSPKSGHDTVSWYQQALGQGPQFIFQYYEEEERQRGNFPDRFSGHQFPNYSSELNVNALLLGDSALYLCASSLGRSQYGYTFGSGTRLTVV.

This sequence joins TRBV5-1 and TRBJ1-1; a possible D gene is TRBD1 (5 bases). This CDR3 comprises 16 residues. Trimming removed 0 bases from V and 1 base from J, with 13 bases in between. Germline V gives CDR1 SGHRS, CDR2 YFSETQ. In DNA, the CDR3 is TGCGCCAGCAGCTTGGAGGGGATGGAGTGGAACACTGAAGCTTTCTTT. It codes for CASSLEGMEWNTEAFF.

The chain has TRBV7-6 and TRBJ2-5; D ambiguous. The germline V gene has CDR1 SGHVS and CDR2 FNYEAQ. This CDR3 has 12 amino acids. The V end lost 1 base, the J end lost 4 bases, and 4 bases lay between the germline ends. The CDR3 protein is CASSLVSETQYF. CDR3 nucleotide sequence: TGTGCCAGCAGCTTAGTTTCAGAGACCCAGTACTTC.